This T cell receptor beta chain emerged from a study of blood T cells in healthy people across ages (dated by TCRdb to about 2015). Background on the whole study: In model experiments, template switching captured roughly one uniquely barcoded TCR beta cDNA molecule for every two T cells. Age-related changes in TCR beta repertoire diversity were measured in the study by deep sequencing normalized with unique cDNA molecular identifiers. The donors were divided into four age groups: young (average 16 years), middle-aged (about 39), aged (around 59) and long-lived (around 80). To avoid experimental bias, donors of different ages were randomly spread across the sequencing lanes. The study analyzed two additional independent replicas of 1 million unique cDNA reads from the same blood draw for two donors, one aged 18 to 30 and one aged 80 or older.

The table lists this clonotype with a few counts. Its antigen target is currently unknown. Per-base quality was not reported, and no clone a single base away is much larger than it. The donors were some 39 Caucasian individuals from Russia, aged roughly 6 to 100 years, who were systemically healthy. Roughly 10 milliliters of peripheral blood were drawn from each donor into EDTA-treated Vacutainer tubes. Ficoll-Paque density-gradient centrifugation was used to isolate PBMCs, with at least 6.5 million per sample. Total RNA, at least 6 micrograms per sample, was extracted from PBMCs with Trizol reagent. For every donor, an aliquot of PBMCs went through flow cytometry to measure the percentages of naive CD45RAhigh/CD27high T cells. Libraries came from 5' RACE. The sequencer listed for this sample is Illumina HiSeq 2500. A second about 7 to 12 cycle PCR used a sample-barcoded 5' primer and a J-beta primer mix. A template-switch 5' adaptor carrying 12 random nucleotides introduced a unique molecular identifier onto each TCR beta cDNA molecule. Each sample yielded at least 2.5 million CDR3-containing paired-end reads. First-strand cDNA synthesis was performed from all RNA using the Mint cDNA synthesis kit, with priming by a TRBC-specific oligonucleotide. Following uracil-DNA glycosylase treatment, a first 18-cycle PCR with universal primers M1SS and BC2_uni_R was performed on all cDNA. On the authors' methods: Normalization of each sample was performed by random selection of 1 million high-quality reads, each carrying a distinct molecular identifier. Reads with shared molecular identifiers were discarded instead of being binned into consensus sequences. CDR3 identification, clonotype clustering and error correction used MiTCR with a Q25 quality threshold and the strictest error-elimination algorithm. Lower-bound total TCR beta diversity was estimated with a nonparametric unseen species model using Euler transformation. TCRdb handled the public reads itself, with Q25 trimming in fastp and clone calling in MiXCR, and kept productive beta chains. Rows with a matching CDR3 protein are joined into one entry that keeps the most common DNA and genes. The V and J calls and clone size come from TCRdb's table, not from the authors' own analysis. The sample table records 700,000 to 1,000,000 distinct CDR3 sequences; roughly 44% of these occur just once. The top ten clonotypes cover nearly 20% of the sample.

Study-level results and caveats: Observed TCR beta diversity per million T cells fell roughly linearly with age, and a significant reduction was already apparent by age roughly 40. Total diversity estimates from one million sequenced T cells were considered lower bounds and underestimates. Because the CMV infection status of the donors was unknown, age-related changes in expanded clonotypes may potentially have been confounded. Because profiling used bulk unsorted PBMCs, naive and antigen-experienced compartments could not be compared conclusively. Compared with the aged group, the long-lived group had more naive CD4+ T cells, fewer expanded clones and increased TCR diversity, a pattern suggesting age selection. The percentage of naive T cells measured by flow cytometry correlated strongly with observed TCR beta diversity.

This sequence originates from a man aged 55-75 years in good health. Sequenced: blood.

The CDR3 sequence is CASSKGHRISLNEQFF. The DNA is TGTGCCAGCAGCAAGGGACACCGGATCTCCCTCAATGAGCAGTTCTTC. The chain employs TRBV21-1 and TRBJ2-1; TRBD1 reflects the table's D call only, with no check against the DNA. TRBV21-1 is given as a pseudogene. The CDR3, cysteine through phenylalanine, is 16 amino acids long. The retained sequence is limited to the CDR3, 48 bases, with the frame set at the first base.